A selection of T cell receptor beta chains follows, all from one sample in a study of blood T cell repertoires in COVID-19. Clones were sequenced by immunoSEQ multiplex PCR, and TCRdb holds only the in-frame ones, with some missing. The table records 90,000 to 100,000 clones, roughly four fifths of them present only once. The sequencing input was peripheral blood. The receptor source for this set is a man aged 55 to 69 with acute or convalescent COVID-19. The CDR3 runs from the conserved cysteine through the conserved F or W. The order of the fields is J gene, D gene, clone size, V gene, CDR3 DNA, CDR3 protein. The D gene is left open where the match is weak. Part of the rows lack a size; the others show once, few, many or a class for expanded clones.

j_call: TRBJ2-5
d_call: TRBD2
clone_size: NA
v_call: TRBV11-2
cdr3_nt: TGTGCCAGCAGCTTAGGAGGTTCAGGGTTAGCGGGCCAAGAGACCCAGTACTTC
cdr3_aa: CASSLGGSGLAGQETQYF

j_call: TRBJ2-1
d_call: TRBD1
clone_size: NA
v_call: TRBV5-1
cdr3_nt: TGCGCCAGCAGCTGGAGGACAGGTCACAATGAGCAGTTCTTC
cdr3_aa: CASSWRTGHNEQFF

j_call: TRBJ2-1
d_call: NA
clone_size: NA
v_call: TRBV9
cdr3_nt: TGTGCCAGCAGCCGGATGTGGGGGCGGCAGGATGAGCAGTTCTTC
cdr3_aa: CASSRMWGRQDEQFF

j_call: TRBJ1-2
d_call: NA
clone_size: NA
v_call: TRBV11-2
cdr3_nt: TGTGCCAGCAGCTTCATCGGGGACTTCTATGGCTACACCTTC
cdr3_aa: CASSFIGDFYGYTF

j_call: TRBJ1-2
d_call: NA
clone_size: once
v_call: TRBV27
cdr3_nt: TGTGCCAGCTCCCCTAATTTGAACTATGGCTACACCTTC
cdr3_aa: CASSPNLNYGYTF

j_call: TRBJ1-2
d_call: NA
clone_size: NA
v_call: TRBV6-2/TRBV6-3
cdr3_nt: TGTGCCAGCAGTTATCCCCAGGGTAGCCGCGTCTATGGCTACACCTTC
cdr3_aa: CASSYPQGSRVYGYTF

j_call: TRBJ2-1
d_call: TRBD2
clone_size: NA
v_call: TRBV10-2
cdr3_nt: TGCGCCAGCAGGACCCGGGAGGCTTCCTACAATGAGCAGTTCTTC
cdr3_aa: CASRTREASYNEQFF

j_call: TRBJ1-1
d_call: TRBD1
clone_size: NA
v_call: TRBV4-2
cdr3_nt: TGTGCCAGCAGCCCCCAGACAGGGGGGACTGAAGCTTTCTTT
cdr3_aa: CASSPQTGGTEAFF

j_call: TRBJ1-1
d_call: NA
clone_size: once
v_call: TRBV21-1
cdr3_nt: TGTGCCAAGCGGAACACTGAAGCTTTCTTT
cdr3_aa: CAKRNTEAFF

j_call: TRBJ2-4
d_call: NA
clone_size: NA
v_call: TRBV30
cdr3_nt: TGTGCCTGGTCGTTAGGGGGGGCAGCCAAAAACATTCAGTACTTC
cdr3_aa: CAWSLGGAAKNIQYF

j_call: TRBJ2-1
d_call: TRBD2
clone_size: few
v_call: TRBV19
cdr3_nt: TGTGCCAGTTCGACTAGCTTATACGGCAATGAGCAGTTCTTC
cdr3_aa: CASSTSLYGNEQFF

j_call: TRBJ2-1
d_call: TRBD2
clone_size: once
v_call: TRBV27
cdr3_nt: TGTGCCAGCAGGGGGACTAGCCCAGTGGGAAATGAGCAGTTCTTC
cdr3_aa: CASRGTSPVGNEQFF

j_call: TRBJ2-7
d_call: TRBD1
clone_size: NA
v_call: TRBV15
cdr3_nt: TGTGCCACCAGCAGAGGGGGGACAGGGGGCCGCGAGCAGTACTTC
cdr3_aa: CATSRGGTGGREQYF

j_call: TRBJ2-7
d_call: NA
clone_size: NA
v_call: TRBV12-3/TRBV12-4
cdr3_nt: TGTGCCAGCAGTCCGATAGGGGGTCGCGAGCAGTACTTC
cdr3_aa: CASSPIGGREQYF

j_call: TRBJ2-1
d_call: TRBD2
clone_size: NA
v_call: TRBV7-8
cdr3_nt: TGTGCCAGCAGGGGGGGCAGGAGGTGGCGGGAGGCCTATGAGCAGTTCTTC
cdr3_aa: CASRGGRRWREAYEQFF